This is a list of T cell receptor beta chains from one sample in a study of cytomegalovirus exposure and HLA in healthy donors. Sequenced by immunoSEQ multiplex PCR; TCRdb stores in-frame clones only, minus some. The sample shows around 60,000 clones, around 80% of them seen only once. Sample: PBMCs. The receptors here all came from a woman between 40 and 50 years old in good health and CMV-seropositive. The CDR3 runs from the conserved cysteine through the conserved F or W. A D gene is named only where the DNA matches it firmly. Some rows have no size entry. The others give once, few or many, or a class for an expanded clone.

cdr3_aa cdr3_nt d_call j_call clone_size v_call
CASSWTSGSFGNEQFF TGCGCCAGCAGCTGGACTAGCGGGAGTTTTGGTAATGAGCAGTTCTTC TRBD2 TRBJ2-1 NA TRBV5-1
CASSLEDGDVSGEQYF TGCGCCAGCAGCTTGGAGGACGGCGATGTGTCGGGAGAGCAGTACTTC NA TRBJ2-7 NA TRBV5-1
CASSLVGSSGNTIYF TGCGCCAGCAGCTTGGTAGGGAGCTCTGGAAACACCATATATTTT NA TRBJ1-3 NA TRBV5-1
CASGRTGNYGYTF TGTGCCAGTGGCCGGACAGGGAACTATGGCTACACCTTC TRBD1 TRBJ1-2 NA TRBV19
CASSPGGTELYTEAFF TGTGCCAGCAGCCCCGGTGGGACAGAACTTTACACTGAAGCTTTCTTT TRBD1 TRBJ1-1 NA TRBV9
CASSKRDTYYEQYF TGTGCCAGCAGCAAACGGGACACGTACTACGAGCAGTACTTC NA TRBJ2-7 NA TRBV21-1
CASSRTSGGFTDTQYF TGTGCCAGCAGCCGGACTAGCGGGGGGTTCACAGATACGCAGTATTTT TRBD2 TRBJ2-3 NA TRBV7-2
CASTERVAGGQPQHF TGTGCCAGCACCGAGAGGGTAGCGGGAGGTCAGCCCCAGCATTTT NA TRBJ1-5 NA TRBV2
CASRRGLAGNTGELFF TGCGCCAGCAGGAGGGGACTAGCGGGGAACACCGGGGAGCTGTTTTTT TRBD2 TRBJ2-2 NA TRBV10-2
CSVDVTFSSYNEQFF TGCAGCGTGGATGTGACATTTAGCTCCTACAATGAGCAGTTCTTC NA TRBJ2-1 few TRBV29-1
CAWTTGGTSPLHF TGTGCCTGGACCACGGGGGGTACTTCACCCCTCCACTTT NA TRBJ1-6 NA TRBV30